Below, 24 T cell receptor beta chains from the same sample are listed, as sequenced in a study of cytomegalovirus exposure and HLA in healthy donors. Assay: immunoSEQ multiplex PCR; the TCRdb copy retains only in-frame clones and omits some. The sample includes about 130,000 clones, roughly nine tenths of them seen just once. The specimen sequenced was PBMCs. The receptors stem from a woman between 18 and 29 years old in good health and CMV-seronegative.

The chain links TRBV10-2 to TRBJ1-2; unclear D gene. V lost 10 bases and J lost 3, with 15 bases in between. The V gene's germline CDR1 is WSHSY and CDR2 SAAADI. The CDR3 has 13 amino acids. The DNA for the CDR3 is TGCGCCACCGCTCCCGGGAGGGACTATGGCTACACCTTC. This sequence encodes CATAPGRDYGYTF.

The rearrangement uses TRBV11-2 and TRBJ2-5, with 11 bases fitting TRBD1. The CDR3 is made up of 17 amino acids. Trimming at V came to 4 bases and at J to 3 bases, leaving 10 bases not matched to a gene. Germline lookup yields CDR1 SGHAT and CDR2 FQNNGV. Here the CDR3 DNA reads TGTGCCAGCAGCTCCTTCTTCGGGACAGGGGGAAAAGAGACCCAGTACTTC. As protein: CASSSFFGTGGKETQYF.

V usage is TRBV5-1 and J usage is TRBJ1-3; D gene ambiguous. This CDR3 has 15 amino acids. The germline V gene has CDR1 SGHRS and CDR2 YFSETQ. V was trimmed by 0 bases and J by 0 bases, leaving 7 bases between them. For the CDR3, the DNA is TGCGCCAGCAGCTTGGACGGGAACTCTGGAAACACCATATATTTT. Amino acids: CASSLDGNSGNTIYF.

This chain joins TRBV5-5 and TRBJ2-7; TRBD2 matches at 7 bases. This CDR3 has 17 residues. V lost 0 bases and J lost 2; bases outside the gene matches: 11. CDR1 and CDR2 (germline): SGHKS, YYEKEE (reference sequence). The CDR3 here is CASSLGRESGRTYEQYF. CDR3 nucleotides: TGTGCCAGCAGCTTGGGGCGGGAGTCCGGAAGGACCTACGAGCAGTACTTC.

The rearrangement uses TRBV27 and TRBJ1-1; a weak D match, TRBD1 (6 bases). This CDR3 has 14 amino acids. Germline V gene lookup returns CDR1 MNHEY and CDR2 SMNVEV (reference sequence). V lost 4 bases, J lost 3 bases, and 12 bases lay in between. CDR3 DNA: TGTGCCAGCAGTTCTCATGGGACATACACTGAAGCTTTCTTT. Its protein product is CASSSHGTYTEAFF.

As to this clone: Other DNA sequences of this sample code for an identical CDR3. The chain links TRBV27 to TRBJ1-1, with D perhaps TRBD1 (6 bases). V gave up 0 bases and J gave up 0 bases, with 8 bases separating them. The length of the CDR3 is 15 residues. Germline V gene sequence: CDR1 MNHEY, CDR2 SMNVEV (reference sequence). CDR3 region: CASSLSGGLNTEAFF. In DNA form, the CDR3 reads TGTGCCAGCAGTTTATCAGGGGGATTGAACACTGAAGCTTTCTTT.

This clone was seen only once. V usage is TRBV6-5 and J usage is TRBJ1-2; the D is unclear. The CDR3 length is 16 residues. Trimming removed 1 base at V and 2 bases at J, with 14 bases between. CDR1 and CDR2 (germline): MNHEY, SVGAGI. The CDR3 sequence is CASSYWSTTANYGYTF. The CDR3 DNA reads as TGTGCCAGCAGTTACTGGTCGACAACGGCCAACTATGGCTACACCTTC.

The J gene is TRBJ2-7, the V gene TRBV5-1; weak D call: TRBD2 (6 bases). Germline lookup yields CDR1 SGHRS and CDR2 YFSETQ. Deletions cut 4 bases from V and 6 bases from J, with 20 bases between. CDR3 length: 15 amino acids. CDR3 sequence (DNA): TGCGCCAGCAGCAAGGGGACCGGACTACCCGGCGAGCAGTACTTC. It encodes CASSKGTGLPGEQYF.

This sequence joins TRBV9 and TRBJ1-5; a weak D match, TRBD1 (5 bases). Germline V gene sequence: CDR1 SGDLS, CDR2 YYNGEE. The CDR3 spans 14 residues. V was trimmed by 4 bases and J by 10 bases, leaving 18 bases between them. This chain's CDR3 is CASSTGGAGSPQHF. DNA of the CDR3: TGTGCCAGCAGCACAGGTGGGGCGGGGAGTCCCCAGCATTTT. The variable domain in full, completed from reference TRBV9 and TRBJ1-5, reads DSGVTQTPKHLITATGQRVTLRCSPRSGDLSVYWYQQSLDQGLQFLIQYYNGEERAKGNILERFSAQQFPDLHSELNLSSLELGDSALYFCASSTGGAGSPQHFGDGTRLSIL.

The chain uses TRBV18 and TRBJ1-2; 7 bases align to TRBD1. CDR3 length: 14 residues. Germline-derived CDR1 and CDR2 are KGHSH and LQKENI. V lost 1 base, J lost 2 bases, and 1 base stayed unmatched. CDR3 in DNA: TGTGCCAGCTCACCACAGACAGGGAACTATGGCTACACCTTC. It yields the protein CASSPQTGNYGYTF. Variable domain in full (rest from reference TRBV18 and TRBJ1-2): NAGVMQNPRHLVRRRGQEARLRCSPMKGHSHVYWYRQLPEEGLKFMVYLQKENIIDESGMPKERFSAEFPKEGPSILRIQQVVRGDSAAYFCASSPQTGNYGYTFGSGTRLTVV.

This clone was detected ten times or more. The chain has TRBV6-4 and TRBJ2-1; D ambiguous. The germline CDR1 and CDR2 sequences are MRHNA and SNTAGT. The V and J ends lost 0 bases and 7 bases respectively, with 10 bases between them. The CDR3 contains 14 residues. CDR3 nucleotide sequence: TGTGCCAGCAGTGACTCTCTAGAGGTAAATGAGCAGTTCTTC. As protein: CASSDSLEVNEQFF.

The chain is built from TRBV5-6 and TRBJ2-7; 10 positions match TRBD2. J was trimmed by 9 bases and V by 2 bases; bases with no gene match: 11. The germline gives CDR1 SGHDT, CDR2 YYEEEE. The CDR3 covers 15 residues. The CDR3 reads CASSLIAGGHTRQYF. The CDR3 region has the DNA TGTGCCAGCAGCTTAATAGCGGGGGGCCATACGAGGCAGTACTTC.

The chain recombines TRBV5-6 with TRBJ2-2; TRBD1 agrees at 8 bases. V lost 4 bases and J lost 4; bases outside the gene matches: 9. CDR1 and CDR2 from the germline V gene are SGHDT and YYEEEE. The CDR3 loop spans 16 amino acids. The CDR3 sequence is CASSLPAGGSTGELFF. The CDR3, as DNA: TGTGCCAGCAGCCTACCAGCAGGGGGCAGCACCGGGGAGCTGTTTTTT.

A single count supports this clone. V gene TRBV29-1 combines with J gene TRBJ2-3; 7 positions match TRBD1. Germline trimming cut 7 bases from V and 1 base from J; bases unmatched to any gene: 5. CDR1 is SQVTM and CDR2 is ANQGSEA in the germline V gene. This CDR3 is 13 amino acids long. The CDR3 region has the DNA TGCAGCGCCTTACAGGGGCGCACAGATACGCAGTATTTT. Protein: CSALQGRTDTQYF.

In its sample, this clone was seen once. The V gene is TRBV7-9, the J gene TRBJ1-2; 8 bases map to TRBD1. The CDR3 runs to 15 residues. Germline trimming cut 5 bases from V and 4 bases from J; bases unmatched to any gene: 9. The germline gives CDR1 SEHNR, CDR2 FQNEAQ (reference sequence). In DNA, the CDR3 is TGTGCCAGCAGCCAAGACAGGGGAGGGTCCTATGGCTACACCTTC. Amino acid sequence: CASSQDRGGSYGYTF. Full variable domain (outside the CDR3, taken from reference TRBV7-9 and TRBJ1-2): DTGVSQNPRHKITKRGQNVTFRCDPISEHNRLYWYRQTLGQGPEFLTYFQNEAQLEKSRLLSDRFSAERPKGSFSTLEIQRTEQGDSAMYLCASSQDRGGSYGYTFGSGTRLTVV.

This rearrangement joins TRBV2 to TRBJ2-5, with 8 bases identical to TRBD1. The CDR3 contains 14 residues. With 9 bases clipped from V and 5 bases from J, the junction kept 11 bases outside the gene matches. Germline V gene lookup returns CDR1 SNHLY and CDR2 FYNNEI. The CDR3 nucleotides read TGTGCCAGTACTAAGACAGGGGTTAGGGAGACCCAGTACTTC. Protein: CASTKTGVRETQYF.

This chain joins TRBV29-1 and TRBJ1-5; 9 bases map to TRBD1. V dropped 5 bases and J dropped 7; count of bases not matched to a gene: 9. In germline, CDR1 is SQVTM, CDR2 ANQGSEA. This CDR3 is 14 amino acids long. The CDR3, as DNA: TGCAGCGTTACGATACAGGGGGCTGGACAGCCCCAGCATTTT. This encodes CSVTIQGAGQPQHF.

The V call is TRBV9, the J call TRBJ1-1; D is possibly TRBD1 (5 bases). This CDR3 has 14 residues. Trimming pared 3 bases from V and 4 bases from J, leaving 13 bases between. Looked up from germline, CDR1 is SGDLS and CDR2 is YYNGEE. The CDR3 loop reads CASSDQGFGTEAFF. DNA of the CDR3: TGTGCCAGCAGCGACCAGGGATTCGGCACTGAAGCTTTCTTT.

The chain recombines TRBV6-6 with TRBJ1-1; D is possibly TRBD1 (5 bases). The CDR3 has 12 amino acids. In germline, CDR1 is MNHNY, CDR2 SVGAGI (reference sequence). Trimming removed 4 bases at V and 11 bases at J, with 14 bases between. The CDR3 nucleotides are TGTGCCAGCAGTTCCCTTCTCCAGGGCGCTTTCTTT. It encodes CASSSLLQGAFF.

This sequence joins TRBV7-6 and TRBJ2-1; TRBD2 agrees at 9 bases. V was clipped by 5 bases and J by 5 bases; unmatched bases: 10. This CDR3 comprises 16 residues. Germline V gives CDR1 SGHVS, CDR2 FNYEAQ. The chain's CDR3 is CASSPNLSGGNNEQFF. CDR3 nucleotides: TGTGCCAGCAGCCCCAATTTAAGCGGGGGGAACAATGAGCAGTTCTTC.

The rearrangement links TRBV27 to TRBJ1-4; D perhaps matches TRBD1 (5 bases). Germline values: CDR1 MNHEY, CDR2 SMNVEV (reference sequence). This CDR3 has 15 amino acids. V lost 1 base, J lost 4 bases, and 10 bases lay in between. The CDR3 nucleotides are TGTGCCAGCAGTTTATGGGGGGAGGGTAATGAAAAACTGTTTTTT. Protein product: CASSLWGEGNEKLFF.

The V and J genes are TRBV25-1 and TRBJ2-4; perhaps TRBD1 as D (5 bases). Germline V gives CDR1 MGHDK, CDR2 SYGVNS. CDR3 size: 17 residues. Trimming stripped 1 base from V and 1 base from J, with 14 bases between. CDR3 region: CASSESQGLGAKNIQYF. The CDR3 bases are TGTGCCAGCAGTGAATCCCAGGGTCTGGGGGCCAAAAACATTCAGTACTTC. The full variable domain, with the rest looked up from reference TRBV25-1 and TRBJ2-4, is EADIYQTPRYLVIGTGKKITLECSQTMGHDKMYWYQQDPGMELHLIHYSYGVNSTEKGDLSSESTVSRIRTEHFPLTLESARPSHTSQYLCASSESQGLGAKNIQYFGAGTRLSVL.

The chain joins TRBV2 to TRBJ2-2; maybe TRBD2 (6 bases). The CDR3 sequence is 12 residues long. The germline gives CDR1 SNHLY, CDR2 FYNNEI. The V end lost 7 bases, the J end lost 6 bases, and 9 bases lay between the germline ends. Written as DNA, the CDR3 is TGTGCCAGCACCAGGGAGGCCGGGGAGCTGTTTTTT. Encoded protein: CASTREAGELFF.

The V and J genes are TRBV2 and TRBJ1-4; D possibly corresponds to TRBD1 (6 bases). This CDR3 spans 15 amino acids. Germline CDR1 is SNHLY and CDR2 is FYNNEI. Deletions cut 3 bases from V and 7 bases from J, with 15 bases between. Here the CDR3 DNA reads TGTGCCAGCAGTGATCGGGACATCATATCTGAAAAACTGTTTTTT. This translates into CASSDRDIISEKLFF.